The rows below give T cell receptor beta chains drawn from one sample of a study of shared clonotypes between healthy human individuals. TCRdb's table, derived via immunoSEQ multiplex PCR, lists solely in-frame clones and lacks some. The sample lists around 180,000 clones; approximately 95% were seen once. Sequencing was carried out using naive CD4+ T cells sorted from blood. These receptors all come from a woman aged 25 to 39 in good health. Both conserved end residues are part of each CDR3. Fields, in order: V gene, CDR3 length, clone size, J gene, D gene, CDR3 protein, CDR3 DNA. A D gene is named only where the DNA matches it firmly. Clone size is shown for a subset of rows, as once, few, many or a class of expanded clone.

TRBV27	14	NA	TRBJ2-7	TRBD2	CASAGLAGLYEQYF	TGTGCCAGCGCCGGACTAGCGGGTCTCTACGAGCAGTACTTC
TRBV27	12	NA	TRBJ2-3	TRBD2	CASSPGLETQYF	TGTGCCAGCAGTCCCGGACTAGAGACGCAGTATTTT
TRBV27	16	NA	TRBJ2-5	NA	CASNKGARRDWETQYF	TGTGCCAGCAACAAAGGGGCTAGAAGGGATTGGGAGACCCAGTACTTC
TRBV7-9	15	NA	TRBJ1-6	NA	CASSQGGTSSSPLHF	TGTGCCAGCAGCCAGGGCGGGACGTCAAGTTCACCCCTCCACTTT
TRBV5-1	13	NA	TRBJ1-3	NA	CASRGGGGNTIYF	TGCGCCAGCAGAGGGGGAGGAGGAAACACCATATATTTT
TRBV2	13	once	TRBJ2-3	NA	CASGIASTDTQYF	TGTGCCAGCGGGATCGCTAGCACAGATACGCAGTATTTT
TRBV7-9	13	NA	TRBJ2-7	NA	CASSYYGAYEQYF	TGTGCCAGCAGCTACTATGGCGCCTACGAGCAGTACTTC
TRBV7-2	13	NA	TRBJ2-1	NA	CASSLRTDNEQFF	TGTGCCAGCAGCTTGAGGACCGACAATGAGCAGTTCTTC
TRBV18	17	NA	TRBJ2-4	NA	CASSPPGSPVAKNIQYF	TGTGCCAGCTCACCACCGGGATCGCCAGTAGCCAAAAACATTCAGTACTTC
TRBV19	15	NA	TRBJ2-7	TRBD1	CASSPPGTGYDEQYF	TGTGCCAGTAGCCCGCCCGGGACAGGGTACGACGAGCAGTACTTC